Below, 15 T cell receptor beta chains from the same sample are listed, as sequenced in a study of spatial heterogeneity in lung cancer (dated by TCRdb to between 2019 and 2020). In light of the paper, this sample's time point label describes: sample taken at primary tumor resection. TCR sequencing used whole RNA extracted from tumor and nontumor lung tissue, or from cryopreserved PBMC samples, without cell sorting. Libraries were constructed by 5' RACE. The data were produced on a NextSeq 500. TCRdb reran the public reads through fastp at Q25 and MiXCR, keeping productive beta chains. Here each entry gathers all rows of one CDR3 protein and keeps the most common genes and DNA. This sample lists around 23,000 distinct CDR3 sequences; 4.6% were detected once. The ten biggest clones cover approximately 35% of the sample. The sample here was PBMCs, taken at surgery. Source of these receptors: a male donor with early-stage non-small cell lung cancer.

This clonotype came up a few times. The chain joins TRBV5-5 to TRBJ2-7; D gene unclear. CDR3 length: 13 amino acids. Between the trimmed V and J ends, which lost 2 bases and 7 bases, there was a span of 13 bases. Per germline, CDR1 SGHKS and CDR2 YYEKEE (reference sequence). The CDR3 spells CASSFGQTLEQYF. The CDR3, as DNA: TGTGCCAGCAGCTTCGGGCAGACCCTGGAGCAGTACTTC.

This clonotype came up many times. The chain couples TRBV28 to TRBJ1-5; D uncertain. Germline loops: CDR1 MDHEN, CDR2 SYDVKM. The CDR3 extends over 17 amino acids. V lost 6 bases and J 0 bases, leaving 18 bases between the germline ends. Here the CDR3 DNA reads TGTGCCAGCAGAGCAGAGATAGGAGCGTATAGCAATCAGCCCCAGCATTTT. Translation: CASRAEIGAYSNQPQHF.

This clonotype has ten or more counts. The chain has TRBV5-1 and TRBJ2-7; 8 bases match TRBD2. V shed 3 bases, J shed 3 bases, and the junction held 17 bases outside the gene matches. Germline V gives CDR1 SGHRS, CDR2 YFSETQ. The CDR3 has 18 amino acids. CDR3 amino acids: CASSSGLAGLGALYEQYF. The CDR3, as DNA: TGCGCCAGCAGCTCGGGGCTAGCGGGCCTGGGGGCTCTCTACGAGCAGTACTTC.

The V and J genes are TRBV6-5 and TRBJ1-5, with D perhaps matching TRBD1 (6 bases). CDR3 length: 14 amino acids. CDR1 and CDR2 from the germline V gene are MNHEY and SVGAGI. Trimming pared 6 bases from V and 7 bases from J, leaving 16 bases between. CDR3 sequence: CASRGQTPRQPQHF. CDR3 bases: TGTGCCAGCAGAGGACAGACCCCGAGGCAGCCCCAGCATTTT.

The sample holds many counts of this clonotype. The chain joins TRBV28 to TRBJ2-7, with a possible D match to TRBD1 (6 bases). Germline loops: CDR1 MDHEN, CDR2 SYDVKM. The V and J ends lost 3 bases and 0 bases respectively, with 15 bases between them. The CDR3 is 16 residues long. Written as DNA, the CDR3 is TGTGCCAGCAGTTTGGGGCCAGGGGACCCCTCCTACGAGCAGTACTTC. This gives the protein CASSLGPGDPSYEQYF.

This clonotype showed up many times. The gene calls are TRBV7-6 and TRBJ2-7; D is possibly TRBD1 (5 bases). Deletions cut 0 bases from V and 6 bases from J, with 12 bases between. This CDR3 has 14 amino acids. Germline CDR1 reads SGHVS; CDR2 reads FNYEAQ. This CDR3 is CASSLAGRVPEQYF. In DNA form, the CDR3 reads TGTGCCAGCAGCTTAGCGGGCAGGGTTCCCGAGCAGTACTTC.

The sample holds many counts of this clonotype. The J gene is TRBJ2-3, the V gene TRBV6-5, with 7 positions matching TRBD2. Germline-derived CDR1 and CDR2 are MNHEY and SVGAGI. The CDR3 contains 20 residues. The V gene end was trimmed by 5 bases and the J gene end by 5 bases; junction bases not matched to a gene: 25. The CDR3 DNA is TGTGCCAGCAGTACCCCGCAATCTGGCTCAGCGGGGAATCAAAGAGATACGCAGTATTTT. It encodes CASSTPQSGSAGNQRDTQYF.

This clonotype occurred many times. The chain employs TRBV19 and TRBJ2-7; perhaps TRBD2 as D (6 bases). V shed 5 bases and J shed 4 bases, with 24 bases lying between them. This CDR3 comprises 17 residues. Germline V gene data show CDR1 as LNHDA and CDR2 as SQIVND (reference sequence). This CDR3 is CASSHYPPGGGEYEQYF. The CDR3 bases are TGTGCCAGTAGTCATTACCCCCCGGGCGGCGGGGAATACGAGCAGTACTTC.

This clonotype was recorded at least ten times. The chain carries TRBV5-1 and TRBJ1-1, with TRBD1 matching 8 bases. Trimming cost V 5 bases and J 0 bases; bases outside gene matches: 3. This CDR3 has 14 amino acids. Germline CDR1 is SGHRS and CDR2 is YFSETQ. Here the CDR3 reads CASRGQGLNTEAFF. In DNA form, the CDR3 reads TGCGCCAGCAGAGGACAGGGACTGAACACTGAAGCTTTCTTT.

With respect to this clonotype: Since a much larger clone is just one base distant, this may be a read error. The V gene is TRBV12-3 or TRBV12-4, the J gene TRBJ2-2; no clear D. There are 13 residues in the CDR3. The CDR3 nucleotides read TGTGCCAGCAGTTCAAGCAACACCTGGGAGCTGTTTTTT. Translated, it gives CASSSSNTWELFF.

This clonotype was seen a handful of times. The J gene is TRBJ2-5, the V gene TRBV7-2, with TRBD2 matching 8 bases. This CDR3 is built from 18 residues. With V trimmed by 5 bases and J by 1 base, 15 bases remained unmatched. Germline CDR1 SGHTA, CDR2 FQGNSA. CDR3 residues: CASSPRRRAGESQETQYF. In DNA form, the CDR3 reads TGTGCCAGCAGCCCCCGGCGAAGAGCGGGGGAGTCCCAAGAGACCCAGTACTTC.

This clonotype has ten or more counts. The junction shows a germline mismatch at one end, possibly a read error. The chain recombines TRBV15 with TRBJ2-3; 12 bases agree with TRBD2. Germline V CDR1 and CDR2: LNHNV, YYDKDF (reference sequence). The CDR3 is 17 residues long. DNA for the CDR3: TGTGCCACCAGCAGAGAACTAGCGGGAGGTACCACAGAGACGCAGTATTTT. Encoded protein: CATSRELAGGTTETQYF.

This clonotype was observed at least ten times. The chain links TRBV7-6 to TRBJ2-3, with 9 nucleotides matching TRBD1. V shed 5 bases, J shed 0 bases, and the junction held 6 bases outside the gene matches. The CDR3 totals 16 residues. Germline V gene sequence: CDR1 SGHVS, CDR2 FNYEAQ. The DNA for the CDR3 is TGTGCCAGCAGCAAGGACAGGGGTGCGAGCACAGATACGCAGTATTTT. Translated: CASSKDRGASTDTQYF. Drawing the rest from reference TRBV7-6 and TRBJ2-3, the complete variable domain is GAGVSQSPRYKVTKRGQDVALRCDPISGHVSLYWYRQALGQGPEFLTYFNYEAQQDKSGLPNDRFSAERPEGSISTLTIQRTEQRDSAMYRCASSKDRGASTDTQYFGPGTRLTVL.

Many counts were recorded for this clonotype. The chain joins TRBV27 to TRBJ2-2; D ambiguous. From germline, CDR1 is MNHEY and CDR2 SMNVEV (reference sequence). The CDR3 contains 13 residues. V lost 5 bases and J 4 bases, leaving 8 bases between the germline ends. CDR3 nucleotides: TGTGCCAGCAGTGTCCTATTCACCGGGGAGCTGTTTTTT. Protein: CASSVLFTGELFF.

This clonotype is judged medium-sized. The chain employs TRBV12-2 and TRBJ2-7; the table's D call TRBD2 went unverified against the DNA. TRBV12-2 is a documented pseudogene. This CDR3 contains 17 residues. The CDR3 protein is CASRLLSRGPSSYEQYF. CDR3 in DNA: TGTGCAAGTCGCTTATTGTCGCGGGGGCCCTCCTCCTACGAGCAGTACTTC.